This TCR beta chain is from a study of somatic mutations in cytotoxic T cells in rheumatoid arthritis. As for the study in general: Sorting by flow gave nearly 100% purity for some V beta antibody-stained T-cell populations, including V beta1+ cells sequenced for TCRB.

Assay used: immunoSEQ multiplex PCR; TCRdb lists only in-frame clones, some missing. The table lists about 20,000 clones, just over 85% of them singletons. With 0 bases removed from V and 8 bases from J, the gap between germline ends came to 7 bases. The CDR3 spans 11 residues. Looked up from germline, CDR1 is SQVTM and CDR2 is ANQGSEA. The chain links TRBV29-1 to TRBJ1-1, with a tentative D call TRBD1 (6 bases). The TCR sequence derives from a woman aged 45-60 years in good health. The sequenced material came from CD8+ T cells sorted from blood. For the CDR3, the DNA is TGCAGCGTTGAAGAGGGGACAGAAGCTTTCTTT. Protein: CSVEEGTEAFF.